This record looks at one TCR beta chain sequence and its context. The source of the sample is a study of blood T cell repertoires in COVID-19. Overall study context: PBMCs, B-cell-depleted T cells, or T cells provided the cDNA or gDNA that made up the material.

Germline loops: CDR1 MNHNS, CDR2 SASEGT. The ends were cut back, 3 bases at V and 1 base at J, with 6 bases in the middle. The CDR3 contains 13 residues. In the study's own analysis: Scientists estimated how many nucleated cells there were by amplifying reference gene primers. The table came from immunoSEQ multiplex PCR; TCRdb's copy has only in-frame clones and leaves some out. D and trimming come from the DNA, and the V and J calls and clone size come from that table. The data show about 60,000 clones, 90% to 95% seen once. The sample comprised peripheral blood. This chain joins TRBV6-1 and TRBJ1-1; TRBD1 is a possible D gene (5 bases). This TCR derives from a human donor in a cohort sampled during active COVID-19. The CDR3 region is CASSDTGNTEAFF. The CDR3, as DNA: TGTGCCAGCAGTGACACAGGGAACACTGAAGCTTTCTTT.